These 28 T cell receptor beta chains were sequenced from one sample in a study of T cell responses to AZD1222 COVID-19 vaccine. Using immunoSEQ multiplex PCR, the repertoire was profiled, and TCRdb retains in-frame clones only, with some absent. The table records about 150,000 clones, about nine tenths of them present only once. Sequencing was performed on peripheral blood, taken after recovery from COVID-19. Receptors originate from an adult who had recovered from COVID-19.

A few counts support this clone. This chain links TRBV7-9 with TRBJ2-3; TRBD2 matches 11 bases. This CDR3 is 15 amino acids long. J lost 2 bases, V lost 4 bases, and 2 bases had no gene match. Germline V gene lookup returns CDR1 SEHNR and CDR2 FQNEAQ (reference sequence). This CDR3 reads CASSSGLAVTDTQYF. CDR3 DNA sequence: TGTGCCAGCAGCTCGGGACTAGCGGTCACAGATACGCAGTATTTT.

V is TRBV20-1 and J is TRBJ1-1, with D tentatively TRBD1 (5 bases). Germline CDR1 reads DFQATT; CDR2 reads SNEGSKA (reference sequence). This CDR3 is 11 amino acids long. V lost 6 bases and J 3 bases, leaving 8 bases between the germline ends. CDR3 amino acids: CSARRDTEAFF. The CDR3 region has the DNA TGCAGTGCACGCAGGGACACTGAAGCTTTCTTT.

The CDR3 nucleotides are TGTGCCAGCAAACTAGCGGGAGCTCCAAATGAGCAGTTCTTC. It translates to CASKLAGAPNEQFF. The chain recombines TRBV3-1 (or the pseudogene TRBV3-2) with TRBJ2-1; 11 nucleotides align to TRBD2. Germline loops: CDR1 LGHDT, CDR2 YNNKEL (reference sequence). The J segment lost 7 bases and the V segment lost 7 bases, leaving 6 bases of the junction unmatched. CDR3 size: 14 residues.

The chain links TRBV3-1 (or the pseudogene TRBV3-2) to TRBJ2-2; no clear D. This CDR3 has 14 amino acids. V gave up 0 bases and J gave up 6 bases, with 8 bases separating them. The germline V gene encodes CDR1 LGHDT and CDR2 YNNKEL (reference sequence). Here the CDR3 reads CASSQDPVPGELFF. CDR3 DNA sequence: TGTGCCAGCAGCCAAGACCCCGTGCCCGGGGAGCTGTTTTTT.

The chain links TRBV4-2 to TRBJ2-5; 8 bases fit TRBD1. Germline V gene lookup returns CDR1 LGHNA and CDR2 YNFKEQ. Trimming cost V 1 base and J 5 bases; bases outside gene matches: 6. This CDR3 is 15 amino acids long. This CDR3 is CASSQGDRGVETQYF. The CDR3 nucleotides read TGTGCCAGCAGCCAAGGAGACAGGGGAGTGGAGACCCAGTACTTC.

The CDR3 spells CAIPSGSGYEQYF. CDR3 sequence (DNA): TGTGCCATCCCTAGCGGGAGCGGGTACGAGCAGTACTTC. The chain carries TRBV2 and TRBJ2-7; 10 nucleotides align to TRBD2. CDR3 length: 13 amino acids. After removal of 10 bases from V and 4 bases from J, the junction contained 7 bases not matched to a gene. Germline CDR1 and CDR2: SNHLY and FYNNEI. Full variable domain (missing parts from reference TRBV2 and TRBJ2-7): EPEVTQTPSHQVTQMGQEVILRCVPISNHLYFYWYRQILGQKVEFLVSFYNNEISEKSEIFDDQFSVERPDGSNFTLKIRSTKLEDSAMYFCAIPSGSGYEQYFGPGTRLTVT.

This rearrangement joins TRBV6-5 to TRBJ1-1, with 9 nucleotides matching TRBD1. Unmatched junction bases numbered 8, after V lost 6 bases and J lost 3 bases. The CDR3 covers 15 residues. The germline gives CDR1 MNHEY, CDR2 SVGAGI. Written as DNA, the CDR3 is TGTGCCAGCAGGAGCTTACAGGGGGCGGACACTGAAGCTTTCTTT. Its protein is CASRSLQGADTEAFF.

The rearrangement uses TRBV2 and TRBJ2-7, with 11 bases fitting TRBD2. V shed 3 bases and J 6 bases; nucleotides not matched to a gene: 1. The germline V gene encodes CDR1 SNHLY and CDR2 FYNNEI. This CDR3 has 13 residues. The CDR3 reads CASSDTSGGEQYF. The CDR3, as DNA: TGTGCCAGCAGTGACACTAGCGGGGGCGAGCAGTACTTC.

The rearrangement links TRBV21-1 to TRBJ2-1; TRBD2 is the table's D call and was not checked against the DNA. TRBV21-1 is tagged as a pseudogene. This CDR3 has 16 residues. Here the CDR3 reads CASSTRKRHPYNEQFF. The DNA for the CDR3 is TGTGCCAGCAGCACGAGGAAGAGGCATCCCTACAATGAGCAGTTCTTC.

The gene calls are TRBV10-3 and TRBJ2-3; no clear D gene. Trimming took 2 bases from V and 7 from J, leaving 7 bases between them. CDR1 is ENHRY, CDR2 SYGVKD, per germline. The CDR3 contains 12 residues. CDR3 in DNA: TGTGCCATCAGTGAGCTTATCTATACGCAGTATTTT. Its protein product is CAISELIYTQYF.

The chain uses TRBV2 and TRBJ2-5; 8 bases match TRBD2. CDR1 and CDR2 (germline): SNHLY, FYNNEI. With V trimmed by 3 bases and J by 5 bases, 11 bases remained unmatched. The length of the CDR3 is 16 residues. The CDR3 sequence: CASSDAPPGGDETQYF. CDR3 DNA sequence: TGTGCCAGCAGTGACGCGCCACCCGGGGGGGATGAGACCCAGTACTTC. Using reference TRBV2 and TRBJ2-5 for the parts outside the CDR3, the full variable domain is EPEVTQTPSHQVTQMGQEVILRCVPISNHLYFYWYRQILGQKVEFLVSFYNNEISEKSEIFDDQFSVERPDGSNFTLKIRSTKLEDSAMYFCASSDAPPGGDETQYFGPGTRLLVL.

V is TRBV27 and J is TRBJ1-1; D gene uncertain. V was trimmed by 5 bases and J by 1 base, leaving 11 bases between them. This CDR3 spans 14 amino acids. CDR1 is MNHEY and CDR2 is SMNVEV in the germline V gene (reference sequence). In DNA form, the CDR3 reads TGTGCCAGCAGTGGCAGGAACTCGAACACTGAAGCTTTCTTT. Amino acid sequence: CASSGRNSNTEAFF.

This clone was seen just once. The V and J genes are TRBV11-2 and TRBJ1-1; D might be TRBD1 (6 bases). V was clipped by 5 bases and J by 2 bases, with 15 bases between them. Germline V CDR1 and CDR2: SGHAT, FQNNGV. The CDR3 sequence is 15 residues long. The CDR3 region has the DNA TGTGCCAGCAGCATTGCCGGGGGGCCCAACACTGAAGCTTTCTTT. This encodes CASSIAGGPNTEAFF.

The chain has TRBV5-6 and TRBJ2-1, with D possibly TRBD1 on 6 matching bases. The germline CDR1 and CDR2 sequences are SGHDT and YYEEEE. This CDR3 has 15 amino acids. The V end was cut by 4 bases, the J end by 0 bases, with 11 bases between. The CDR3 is CASSPQGFSYNEQFF. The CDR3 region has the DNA TGTGCCAGCAGCCCACAGGGCTTCTCCTACAATGAGCAGTTCTTC.

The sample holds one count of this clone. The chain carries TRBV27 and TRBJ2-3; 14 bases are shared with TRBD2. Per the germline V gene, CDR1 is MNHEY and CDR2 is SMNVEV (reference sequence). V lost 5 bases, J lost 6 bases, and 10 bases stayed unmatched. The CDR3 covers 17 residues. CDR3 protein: CASSKGTSGSSADTQYF. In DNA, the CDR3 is TGTGCCAGCAGTAAAGGGACTAGCGGGAGTAGTGCGGATACGCAGTATTTT.

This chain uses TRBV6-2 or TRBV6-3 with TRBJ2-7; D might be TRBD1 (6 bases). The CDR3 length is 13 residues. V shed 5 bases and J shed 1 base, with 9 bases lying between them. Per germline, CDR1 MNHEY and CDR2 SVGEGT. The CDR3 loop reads CASSQGHSYEQYF. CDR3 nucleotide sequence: TGTGCCAGCAGTCAGGGACATTCCTACGAGCAGTACTTC.

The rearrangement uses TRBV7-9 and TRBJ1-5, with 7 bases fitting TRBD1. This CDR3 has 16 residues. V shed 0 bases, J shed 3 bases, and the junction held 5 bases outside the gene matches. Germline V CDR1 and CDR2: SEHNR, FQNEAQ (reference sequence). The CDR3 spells CASSLAIDRDNQPQHF. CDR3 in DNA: TGTGCCAGCAGCTTAGCCATAGACAGGGACAATCAGCCCCAGCATTTT.

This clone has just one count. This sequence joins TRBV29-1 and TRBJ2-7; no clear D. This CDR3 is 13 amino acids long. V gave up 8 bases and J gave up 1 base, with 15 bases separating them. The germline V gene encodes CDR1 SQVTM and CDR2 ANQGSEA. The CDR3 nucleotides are TGCAGCCTTGGGTATCGGAGATCCTACGAGCAGTACTTC. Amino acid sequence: CSLGYRRSYEQYF.

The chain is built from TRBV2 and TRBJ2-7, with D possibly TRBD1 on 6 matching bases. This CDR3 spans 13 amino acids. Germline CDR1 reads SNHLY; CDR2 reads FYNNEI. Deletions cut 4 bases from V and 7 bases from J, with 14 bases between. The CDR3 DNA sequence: TGTGCCAGCAGTGTACAGGGCTATAGTGAGCAGTACTTC. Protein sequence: CASSVQGYSEQYF.

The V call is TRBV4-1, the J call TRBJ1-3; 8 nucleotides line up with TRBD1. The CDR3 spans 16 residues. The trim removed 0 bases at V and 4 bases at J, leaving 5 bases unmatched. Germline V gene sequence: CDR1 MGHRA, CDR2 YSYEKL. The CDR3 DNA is TGCGCCAGCAGCCAAGAGCGGACAGGGTCCGGAAACACCATATATTTT. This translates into CASSQERTGSGNTIYF.

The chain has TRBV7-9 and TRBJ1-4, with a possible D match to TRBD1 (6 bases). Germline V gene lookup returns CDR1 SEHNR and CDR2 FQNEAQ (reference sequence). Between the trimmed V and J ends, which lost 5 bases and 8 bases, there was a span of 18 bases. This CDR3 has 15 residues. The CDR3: CASSLITGLREKLFF. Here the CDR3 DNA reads TGTGCCAGCAGCCTCATTACAGGGTTACGAGAAAAACTGTTTTTT.

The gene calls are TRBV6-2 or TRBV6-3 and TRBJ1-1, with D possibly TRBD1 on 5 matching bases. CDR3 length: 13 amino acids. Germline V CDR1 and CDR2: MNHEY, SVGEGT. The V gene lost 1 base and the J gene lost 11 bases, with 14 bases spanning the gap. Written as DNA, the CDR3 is TGTGCCAGCAGTTACTTTGGCAGGGCGGCCGCTTTCTTT. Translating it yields CASSYFGRAAAFF.

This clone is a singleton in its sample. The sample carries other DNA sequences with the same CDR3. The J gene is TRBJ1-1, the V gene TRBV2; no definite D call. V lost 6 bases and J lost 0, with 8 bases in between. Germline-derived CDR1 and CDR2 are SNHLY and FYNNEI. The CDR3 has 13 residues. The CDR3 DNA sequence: TGTGCCAGCAGCAAAGGTGTGAACACTGAAGCTTTCTTT. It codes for CASSKGVNTEAFF. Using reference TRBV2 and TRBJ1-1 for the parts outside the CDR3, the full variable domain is EPEVTQTPSHQVTQMGQEVILRCVPISNHLYFYWYRQILGQKVEFLVSFYNNEISEKSEIFDDQFSVERPDGSNFTLKIRSTKLEDSAMYFCASSKGVNTEAFFGQGTRLTVV.

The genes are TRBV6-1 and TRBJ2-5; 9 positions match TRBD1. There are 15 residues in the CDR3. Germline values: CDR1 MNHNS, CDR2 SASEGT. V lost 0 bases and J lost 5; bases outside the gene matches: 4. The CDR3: CASSEAPGQGETQYF. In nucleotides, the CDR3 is TGTGCCAGCAGTGAAGCGCCCGGACAGGGGGAGACCCAGTACTTC.

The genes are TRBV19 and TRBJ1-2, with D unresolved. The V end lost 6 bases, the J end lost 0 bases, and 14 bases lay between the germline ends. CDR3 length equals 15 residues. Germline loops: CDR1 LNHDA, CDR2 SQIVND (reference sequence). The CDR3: CASSPHRHSNYGYTF. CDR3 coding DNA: TGTGCCAGTAGCCCCCACAGACATTCTAACTATGGCTACACCTTC.

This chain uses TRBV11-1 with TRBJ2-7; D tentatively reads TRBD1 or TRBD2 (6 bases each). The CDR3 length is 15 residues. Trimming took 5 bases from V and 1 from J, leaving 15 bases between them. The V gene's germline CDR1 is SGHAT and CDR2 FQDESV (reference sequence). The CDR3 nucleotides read TGTGCCAGCAGCCGCGGGGACATCGGTTCCTACGAGCAGTACTTC. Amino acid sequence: CASSRGDIGSYEQYF.

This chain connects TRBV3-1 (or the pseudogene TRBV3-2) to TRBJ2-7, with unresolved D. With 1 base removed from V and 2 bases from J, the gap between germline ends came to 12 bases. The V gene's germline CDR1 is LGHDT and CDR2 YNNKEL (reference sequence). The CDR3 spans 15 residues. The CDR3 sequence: CASSQGASDPYEQYF. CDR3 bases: TGTGCCAGCAGCCAAGGGGCATCGGACCCCTACGAGCAGTACTTC.

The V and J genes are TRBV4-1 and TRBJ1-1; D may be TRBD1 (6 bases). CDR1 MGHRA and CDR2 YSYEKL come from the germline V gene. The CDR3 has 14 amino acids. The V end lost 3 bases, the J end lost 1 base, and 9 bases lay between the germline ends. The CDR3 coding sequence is TGCGCCAGCAGCCACCTGGACAGGAACACTGAAGCTTTCTTT. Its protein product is CASSHLDRNTEAFF.